The 4 T cell receptor beta chains given below trace back to one sample, sequenced in a study of metastatic and nonmetastatic thyroid tumors. TCRdb redid the clone calls on the PCR reads using MiXCR. The sample yields around 34,000 clones, roughly a fifth seen once. All patients were treatment-naive before thyroid surgery. Specimen: blood. These receptors all come from a female donor with papillary thyroid cancer or a benign thyroid nodule (not recorded which). Some clones in this sample may be carry-over from other donors' samples.

This clone was seen ten or more times. CDR3 in amino acids: CASSRETGHNEKLFF. The CDR3 nucleotides are TGTGCCAGCAGTCGCGAGACAGGGCATAATGAAAAACTGTTTTTT. The chain links TRBV2 to TRBJ1-4, with 7 bases identical to TRBD1. Germline V gives CDR1 SNHLY, CDR2 FYNNEI. Trimming took 5 bases from V and 4 from J; bases not matched to a gene: 7. The CDR3 totals 15 residues. Supplemented by reference TRBV2 and TRBJ1-4, the full variable domain reads EPEVTQTPSHQVTQMGQEVILRCVPISNHLYFYWYRQILGQKVEFLVSFYNNEISEKSEIFDDQFSVERPDGSNFTLKIRSTKLEDSAMYFCASSRETGHNEKLFFGSGTQLSVL.

This sequence joins TRBV12-3 or TRBV12-4 and TRBJ2-1; a possible D gene is TRBD2 (6 bases). V was cut by 7 bases and J by 6 bases, with 16 bases left in between. CDR3 size: 14 residues. The CDR3 DNA is TGTGCCAGCAATGTGGGAGGAGGTCTCAATGAGCAGTTCTTC. Translated, it gives CASNVGGGLNEQFF.

This clone was counted many times. This sequence joins TRBV30 and TRBJ1-5, with D perhaps TRBD1 (5 bases). The germline CDR1 and CDR2 sequences are GTSNPN and SVGIG (reference sequence). Trimming cost V 5 bases and J 4 bases, with 12 bases left between them. This CDR3 has 13 amino acids. The CDR3 DNA reads TGTGCCTGGGGGATCAAGGGGAATCAGCCCCAGCATTTT. Translating it yields CAWGIKGNQPQHF. The full variable domain, completed using reference TRBV30 and TRBJ1-5, is SQTIHQWPATLVQPVGSPLSLECTVEGTSNPNLYWYRQAAGRGLQLLFYSVGIGQISSEVPQNLSASRPQDRQFILSSKKLLLSDSGFYLCAWGIKGNQPQHFGDGTRLSIL.

This clone was seen repeatedly, ten times or more. Other nucleotide sequences from this sample produce the same CDR3. This chain joins TRBV7-6 and TRBJ2-7; 7 bases map to TRBD2. There are 16 residues in the CDR3. Germline V gene sequence: CDR1 SGHVS, CDR2 FNYEAQ. J lost 0 bases, V lost 0 bases, and 5 bases had no gene match. CDR3 sequence reads: CASSLAVSGNSYEQYF. The CDR3 DNA follows: TGTGCCAGCAGCTTAGCCGTAAGCGGGAACTCCTACGAGCAGTACTTC.